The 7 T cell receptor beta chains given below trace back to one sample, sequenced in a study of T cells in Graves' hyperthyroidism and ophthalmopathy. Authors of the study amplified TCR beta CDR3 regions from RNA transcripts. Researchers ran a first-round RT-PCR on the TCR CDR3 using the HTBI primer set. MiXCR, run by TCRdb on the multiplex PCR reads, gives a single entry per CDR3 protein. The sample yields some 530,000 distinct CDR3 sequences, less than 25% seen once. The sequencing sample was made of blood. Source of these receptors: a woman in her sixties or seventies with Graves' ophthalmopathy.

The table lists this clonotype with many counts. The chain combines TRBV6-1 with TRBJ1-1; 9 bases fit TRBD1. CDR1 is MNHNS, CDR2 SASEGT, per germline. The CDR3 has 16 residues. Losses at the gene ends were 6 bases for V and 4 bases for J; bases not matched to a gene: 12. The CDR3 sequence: CASSSDRGTLITEAFF. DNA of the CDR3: TGTGCCAGCAGCTCGGACAGGGGAACACTTATCACTGAAGCTTTCTTT.

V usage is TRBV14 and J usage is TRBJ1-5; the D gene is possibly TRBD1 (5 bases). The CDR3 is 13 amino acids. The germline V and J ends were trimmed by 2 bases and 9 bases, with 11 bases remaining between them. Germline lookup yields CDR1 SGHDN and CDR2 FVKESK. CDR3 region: CASSQRDQGPQHF. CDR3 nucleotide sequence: TGTGCCAGCAGCCAACGGGACCAAGGGCCCCAGCATTTT.

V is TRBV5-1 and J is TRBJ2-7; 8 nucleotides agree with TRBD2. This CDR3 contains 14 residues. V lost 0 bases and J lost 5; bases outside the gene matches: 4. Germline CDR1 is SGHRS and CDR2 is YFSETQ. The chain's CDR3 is CASSLVGRENEQYF. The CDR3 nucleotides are TGCGCCAGCAGCTTGGTCGGGAGGGAGAACGAGCAGTACTTC.

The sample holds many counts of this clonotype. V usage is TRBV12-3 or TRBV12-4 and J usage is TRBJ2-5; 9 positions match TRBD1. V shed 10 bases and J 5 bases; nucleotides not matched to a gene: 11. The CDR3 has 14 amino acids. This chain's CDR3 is CATAVWTGEETQYF. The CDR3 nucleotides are TGTGCCACGGCTGTTTGGACAGGGGAGGAGACCCAGTACTTC.

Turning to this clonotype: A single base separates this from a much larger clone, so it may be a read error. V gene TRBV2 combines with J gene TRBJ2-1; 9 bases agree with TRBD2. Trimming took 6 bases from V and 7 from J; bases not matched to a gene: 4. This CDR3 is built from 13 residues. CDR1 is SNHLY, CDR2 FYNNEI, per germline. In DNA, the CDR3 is TGTGCCAGCAGCCAGGGACTAGCAAATGAGCAGTTCTTC. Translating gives CASSQGLANEQFF.

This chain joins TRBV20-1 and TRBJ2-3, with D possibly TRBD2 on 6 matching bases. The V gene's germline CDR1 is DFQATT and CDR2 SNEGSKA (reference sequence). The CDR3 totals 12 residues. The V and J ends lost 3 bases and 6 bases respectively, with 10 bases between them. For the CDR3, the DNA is TGCAGTGCTAGGTCAGGGAGGGATACGCAGTATTTT. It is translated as CSARSGRDTQYF.

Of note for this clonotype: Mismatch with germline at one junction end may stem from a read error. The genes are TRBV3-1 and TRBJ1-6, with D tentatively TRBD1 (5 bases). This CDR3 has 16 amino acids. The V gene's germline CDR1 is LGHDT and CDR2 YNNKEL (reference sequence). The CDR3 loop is CASRLGGSSYNTPLHF. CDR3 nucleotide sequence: TGTGCCAGCCGCTTGGGGGGGAGCTCCTATAATACACCCCTCCACTTT. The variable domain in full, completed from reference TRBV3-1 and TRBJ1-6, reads DTAVSQTPKYLVTQMGNDKSIKCEQNLGHDTMYWYKQDSKKFLKIMFSYNNKELIINETVPNRFSPKSPDKAHLNLHINSLELGDSAVYFCASRLGGSSYNTPLHFGNGTRLTVT.